These 2 T cell receptor beta chains originate from one sample sequenced in a study of Ad26.COV2.S vaccination and SARS-CoV-2 variants. Treatment reported: some 20 received Ad26.COV2.S at low or high dose, single or two shots; five or six received placebo; per-sample allocation not given. Vaccine and placebo recipients were sampled on day 63 after the first injection. Only in-frame clones appear in the TCRdb table, and some are missing; sequencing was by immunoSEQ multiplex PCR. Among about 350,000 clones listed, about 85% were seen once. The sequencing used peripheral blood, collected in a trial of Ad26.COV2.S vaccine versus placebo. These receptors were obtained from a person between 18 and 65 years old who received the Ad26.COV2.S COVID-19 vaccine or a placebo.

The J gene is TRBJ2-5, the V gene TRBV7-2, with a possible D match to TRBD2 (7 bases). This CDR3 comprises 15 residues. Trimming cost V 1 base and J 4 bases, with 13 bases left between them. The V gene's germline CDR1 is SGHTA and CDR2 FQGNSA. The CDR3 loop reads CASSLERRGGETQYF. CDR3 nucleotide sequence: TGTGCCAGCAGCTTAGAAAGGAGGGGGGGAGAGACCCAGTACTTC.

The V call is TRBV30, the J call TRBJ2-5; 7 bases map to TRBD2. The CDR3 totals 15 residues. Unmatched junction bases numbered 15, after V lost 7 bases and J lost 4 bases. The germline gives CDR1 GTSNPN, CDR2 SVGIG (reference sequence). The CDR3 nucleotides read TGTGCCTCGCCTGCCGGGGGGAAATCATTAGAGACCCAGTACTTC. This encodes CASPAGGKSLETQYF.